Listed here are 7 T cell receptor beta chains from one sample, sequenced in a study of PD-L1 blockade in urothelial cancer. Some clones are missing from TCRdb's copy, which holds only in-frame ones; the method was immunoSEQ multiplex PCR. The sample holds around 40,000 clones, about 88% seen once. Indicated time point: peripheral blood 6 weeks after treatment start. Sequencing was performed on PBMCs, taken around atezolizumab (anti-PD-L1) treatment. All receptors derive from a man between 60 and 75 years old with urothelial cancer.

The chain employs TRBV27 and TRBJ1-2, with 7 bases matching TRBD1. V lost 4 bases and J lost 8; bases outside the gene matches: 16. CDR1 and CDR2 (germline): MNHEY, SMNVEV (reference sequence). The CDR3 extends over 16 amino acids. CDR3 DNA sequence: TGTGCCAGCAGTTCCAAAGCGACAGGGTCGGGGCGCGGCTACACCTTC. It translates to CASSSKATGSGRGYTF.

The rearrangement uses TRBV7-9 and TRBJ2-7; 11 bases are shared with TRBD1. Germline loops: CDR1 SEHNR, CDR2 FQNEAQ (reference sequence). The CDR3 is made up of 16 amino acids. Trimming took 6 bases from V and 3 from J; bases not matched to a gene: 10. CDR3 coding DNA: TGTGCCAGCAGGCCAAATGCCGGGACAGGGGGCTACGAGCAGTACTTC. It specifies CASRPNAGTGGYEQYF.

Remarks on this clone: The identical CDR3 is also encoded by other nucleotide sequences in the sample. V is TRBV5-1 and J is TRBJ2-5, with 13 positions matching TRBD2. The CDR3 runs 16 residues. J was trimmed by 2 bases and V by 4 bases; bases with no gene match: 5. The germline CDR1 and CDR2 sequences are SGHRS and YFSETQ. The CDR3 nucleotides are TGCGCCAGCAGCCCGGGACTAGCGGGACCACAAGAGACCCAGTACTTC. This encodes CASSPGLAGPQETQYF.

This chain uses TRBV5-1 with TRBJ2-3, with D possibly TRBD1 on 5 matching bases. The CDR3 loop spans 16 amino acids. The ends were cut back, 0 bases at V and 0 bases at J, with 11 bases in the middle. In germline, CDR1 is SGHRS, CDR2 YFSETQ. The CDR3: CASSLGDSASTDTQYF. The CDR3, as DNA: TGCGCCAGCAGCTTGGGTGACAGTGCTAGCACAGATACGCAGTATTTT.

This clone was seen just once. The CDR3 DNA reads TGTGCCAGCAGACGCAACGTTCAGGGGAGAGGGGAAAAACTGTTTTTT. Amino acid sequence: CASRRNVQGRGEKLFF. V usage is TRBV7-9 and J usage is TRBJ1-4, with a possible D match to TRBD1 (6 bases). The germline V and J ends were trimmed by 6 bases and 8 bases, with 22 bases remaining between them. CDR3 length: 16 residues. CDR1 is SEHNR and CDR2 is FQNEAQ in the germline V gene (reference sequence). Combining the CDR3 with reference TRBV7-9 and TRBJ1-4 gives the whole variable domain DTGVSQNPRHKITKRGQNVTFRCDPISEHNRLYWYRQTLGQGPEFLTYFQNEAQLEKSRLLSDRFSAERPKGSFSTLEIQRTEQGDSAMYLCASRRNVQGRGEKLFFGSGTQLSVL.

J is TRBJ1-6 and V is TRBV5-6, with TRBD1 matching over 8 bases. This CDR3 region has 16 residues. The V segment lost 4 bases and the J segment 8 bases; nucleotides outside the gene matches: 11. Germline V gene data show CDR1 as SGHDT and CDR2 as YYEEEE. CDR3 coding DNA: TGTGCCAGCAGCGTCCAGACAGGGGTCGACCATTCACCCCTCCACTTT. As protein: CASSVQTGVDHSPLHF.

The chain employs TRBV15 and TRBJ2-2, with D perhaps TRBD2 (6 bases). Trimming pared 5 bases from V and 1 base from J, leaving 11 bases between. Germline CDR1 LNHNV, CDR2 YYDKDF (reference sequence). CDR3 length: 15 residues. This CDR3 is CATSSRDWNTGELFF. CDR3 nucleotides: TGTGCCACCAGCTCTCGGGACTGGAACACCGGGGAGCTGTTTTTT.